The 11 T cell receptor beta chains below come from one sample, sequenced in a study. MiXCR, applied by TCRdb to the 5' RACE reads, yields one record per CDR3 protein. The sample carries fewer than 60,000 distinct CDR3 sequences, more than 25% recorded once. Sequences were obtained from naive CD4+ T cells sorted from blood. Subset described: naive CD4+ T cells, CD4+CD45RA+CD25-. These receptors were taken from a female donor with breast cancer.

The chain recombines TRBV28 with TRBJ1-2; TRBD1 matches at 9 bases. Germline V gene sequence: CDR1 MDHEN, CDR2 SYDVKM. CDR3 size: 15 residues. Trimming took 5 bases from V and 4 from J; bases not matched to a gene: 8. This CDR3 reads CASSETGGSTYGYTF. Here the CDR3 DNA reads TGTGCCAGCAGTGAAACAGGGGGCTCTACCTATGGCTACACCTTC.

This clonotype was observed a handful of times. The chain combines TRBV5-6 with TRBJ2-2, with a tentative D call TRBD1 (6 bases). V was pared by 7 bases and J by 3 bases, with 13 bases between. Germline CDR1 reads SGHDT; CDR2 reads YYEEEE. The CDR3 totals 14 residues. The CDR3 nucleotides read TGTGCCAGCGGCCGACAGGACTACACCGGGGAGCTGTTTTTT. Encoded protein: CASGRQDYTGELFF.

The chain employs TRBV20-1 and TRBJ1-1; 9 positions match TRBD1. This CDR3 spans 13 amino acids. Looked up from germline, CDR1 is DFQATT and CDR2 is SNEGSKA (reference sequence). Trimming at V came to 5 bases and at J to 8 bases, leaving 9 bases not matched to a gene. For the CDR3, the DNA is TGCAGTGCTTGGTGGACAGGGGAATCAGAAGCTTTCTTT. Amino acids: CSAWWTGESEAFF.

Note on this clonotype: Given a much more abundant clone one base away, this may be a read error. This chain uses TRBV5-1 with TRBJ1-1; D might be TRBD1 (5 bases). Germline lookup yields CDR1 SGHRS and CDR2 YFSETQ. This CDR3 contains 16 residues. Here the CDR3 reads CASSLDRRDGGLEALF. The CDR3 coding sequence is TGCGCCAGCAGCTTGGACCGTCGGGACGGGGGTTTGGAAGCTCTCTTT.

This chain uses TRBV6-5 with TRBJ2-3; a weak D match, TRBD1 (6 bases). V lost 6 bases and J 0 bases, leaving 22 bases between the germline ends. The germline V gene encodes CDR1 MNHEY and CDR2 SVGAGI. The CDR3 covers 18 residues. CDR3 in DNA: TGTGCCAGCAGAACAGGGCCTTCGGCGGGTCCTAGCACAGATACGCAGTATTTT. Translated, it gives CASRTGPSAGPSTDTQYF.

The chain combines TRBV9 with TRBJ2-1; 8 bases fit TRBD2. Germline V gives CDR1 SGDLS, CDR2 YYNGEE. V lost 0 bases to trimming and J lost 7 bases; unmatched junction nucleotides: 3. The CDR3 has 14 amino acids. The CDR3 nucleotides are TGTGCCAGCAGCGTAGCGGGGGGGTTAAATGAGCAGTTCTTC. Protein: CASSVAGGLNEQFF.

CDR3 sequence reads: CASSYSNYGYTF. DNA for the CDR3: TGTGCCAGCAGTTATAGTAACTATGGCTACACCTTC. The rearrangement joins TRBV12-3 or TRBV12-4 to TRBJ1-2; no clear D gene. The CDR3 is 12 amino acids. Trimming shortened V by 4 bases and J by 1 base, and 4 bases separated the two germline ends.

Worth noting for this clonotype: The junction departs from germline at one end; a sequencing error may be responsible. V is TRBV5-1 and J is TRBJ2-5; no firm D call. Germline values: CDR1 SGHRS, CDR2 YFSETQ. The CDR3 totals 14 residues. The DNA for the CDR3 is TGCACCAGCAGCTTTGGAAGGTTCGAGGAGACCCAGTACTTC. Protein sequence: CTSSFGRFEETQYF. The complete variable domain, with remaining parts taken from reference TRBV5-1 and TRBJ2-5, reads KAGVTQTPRYLIKTRGQQVTLSCSPISGHRSVSWYQQTPGQGLQFLFEYFSETQRNKGNFPGRFSGRQFSNSRSEMNVSTLELGDSALYLCTSSFGRFEETQYFGPGTRLLVL.

In this sample, this clonotype turned up a few times. V usage is TRBV6-6 and J usage is TRBJ1-5; 7 nucleotides line up with TRBD1. This CDR3 has 13 amino acids. J was trimmed by 6 bases and V by 8 bases; bases with no gene match: 7. CDR1 and CDR2 from the germline V gene are MNHNY and SVGAGI (reference sequence). DNA of the CDR3: TGTGCCAGCTGGAGCAGGGGGGTTCAGCCCCAGCATTTT. This codes for CASWSRGVQPQHF.

The chain links TRBV29-1 to TRBJ2-1; 7 bases align to TRBD2. This CDR3 region has 16 residues. J gave up 5 bases and V 4 bases, and 14 bases lay outside the gene matches. The V gene's germline CDR1 is SQVTM and CDR2 ANQGSEA. CDR3 sequence (DNA): TGCAGCGTTGCTCCCTTCGGCGGGAGCGGAGACAATGAGCAGTTCTTC. Amino acids: CSVAPFGGSGDNEQFF.

This clonotype was seen at least ten times. This chain uses TRBV20-1 with TRBJ2-7, with D perhaps being TRBD1 or TRBD2 (5 bases each). The CDR3 is 13 residues long. Germline V gene data show CDR1 as DFQATT and CDR2 as SNEGSKA (reference sequence). Trimming pared 2 bases from V and 3 bases from J, leaving 11 bases between. CDR3 DNA: TGCAGTGCTAGAAGGGACGGAGGCTACGAGCAGTACTTC. This encodes CSARRDGGYEQYF.